One sample yielded the 20 T cell receptor beta chains listed below, sequenced in a study of T cell clones after liver transplantation. Measured with immunoSEQ multiplex PCR; TCRdb has only the in-frame clones, and not every one. The repertoire consists of about 75,000 clones, with around 84% occurring once and the leading ten covering about 2%. The sample in question was CD4+ T cells from blood, obtained 48 months after liver transplant. The source is a human patient who received a liver transplant. The graft donor may be the source of some T cells.

This chain uses TRBV7-2 with TRBJ2-3; 11 nucleotides align to TRBD1. V was pared by 5 bases and J by 4 bases, with 5 bases of the junction left unmatched. This CDR3 comprises 15 residues. In germline, CDR1 is SGHTA, CDR2 FQGNSA. Here the CDR3 reads CASSNPGQGADTQYF. The CDR3 DNA follows: TGTGCCAGCAGCAACCCGGGACAGGGGGCAGATACGCAGTATTTT.

The CDR3 region is CASSEAGLREQYF. The CDR3, as DNA: TGTGCCAGCAGTGAAGCGGGCCTTCGGGAGCAGTACTTC. The rearrangement joins TRBV6-1 to TRBJ2-7; no reliable D call. The V end lost 0 bases, the J end lost 7 bases, and 10 bases lay between the germline ends. CDR1 is MNHNS, CDR2 SASEGT, per germline. This CDR3 is 13 amino acids long.

J is TRBJ2-3 and V is TRBV6-6; a weak D match, TRBD2 (7 bases). CDR3 length: 15 amino acids. Germline-derived CDR1 and CDR2 are MNHNY and SVGAGI (reference sequence). The V end lost 6 bases, the J end lost 6 bases, and 19 bases lay between the germline ends. CDR3 region: CASSHGGGSVDTQYF. CDR3 nucleotide sequence: TGTGCCAGCAGCCATGGGGGCGGGAGCGTGGATACGCAGTATTTT.

The chain recombines TRBV18 with TRBJ1-3, with D maybe TRBD1 (5 bases). This CDR3 comprises 15 residues. With 4 bases removed from V and 4 bases from J, the gap between germline ends came to 14 bases. Germline loops: CDR1 KGHSH, CDR2 LQKENI. CDR3 coding DNA: TGTGCCAGCTCACAGGGGAGAGAGACCGGAAACACCATATATTTT. It encodes CASSQGRETGNTIYF.

This clone has more than one count but fewer than ten. The chain is built from TRBV10-3 and TRBJ2-7, with 9 bases that match TRBD1. After removal of 6 bases from V and 0 bases from J, the junction contained 9 bases not matched to a gene. The CDR3 spans 16 residues. Germline V lookup: CDR1 ENHRY, CDR2 SYGVKD. DNA of the CDR3: TGTGCCATCAGCTACCCCCCGGGACAGGGCTCCTACGAGCAGTACTTC. Protein sequence: CAISYPPGQGSYEQYF.

This clone came up a few times. The CDR3 spells CASSTGGSLVNEQFF. CDR3 DNA sequence: TGTGCCAGCAGTACAGGCGGGAGTCTGGTCAATGAGCAGTTCTTC. This chain connects TRBV7-3 to TRBJ2-1; TRBD2 matches at 7 bases. Germline trimming cut 6 bases from V and 6 bases from J; bases unmatched to any gene: 11. This CDR3 has 15 residues. Germline CDR1 and CDR2: SGHTA and FQGTGA.

This clone was seen more than once but under ten times. This chain joins TRBV5-6 and TRBJ2-7; a weak D match, TRBD1 (6 bases). This CDR3 comprises 13 residues. CDR1 and CDR2 from the germline V gene are SGHDT and YYEEEE. V gave up 3 bases and J gave up 2 bases, with 9 bases separating them. The CDR3 here is CASSYRQAYEQYF. CDR3 sequence (DNA): TGTGCCAGCAGCTACCGACAGGCCTACGAGCAGTACTTC. Drawing the rest from reference TRBV5-6 and TRBJ2-7, the complete variable domain is DAGVTQSPTHLIKTRGQQVTLRCSPKSGHDTVSWYQQALGQGPQFIFQYYEEEERQRGNFPDRFSGHQFPNYSSELNVNALLLGDSALYLCASSYRQAYEQYFGPGTRLTVT.

This chain links TRBV2 with TRBJ2-7, with unresolved D. This CDR3 has 11 amino acids. V lost 5 bases to trimming and J lost 1 base, with 3 bases between them. The germline V gene has CDR1 SNHLY and CDR2 FYNNEI. In DNA, the CDR3 is TGTGCCAGCAGTCCTTCCTACGAGCAGTACTTC. It encodes CASSPSYEQYF.

This clone was counted once. The chain recombines TRBV7-2 with TRBJ2-1, with 9 bases lining up with TRBD2. V dropped 1 base and J dropped 9; count of bases not matched to a gene: 10. Germline loops: CDR1 SGHTA, CDR2 FQGNSA. This CDR3 spans 16 amino acids. The CDR3 nucleotides read TGTGCCAGCAGCTTAGGGGCGGGAGGGCAGTGGGGTGAGCAGTTCTTC. Translation gives CASSLGAGGQWGEQFF.

The chain has TRBV9 and TRBJ2-5; 7 nucleotides agree with TRBD2. V shed 4 bases, J shed 1 base, and the junction held 4 bases outside the gene matches. The CDR3 has 14 amino acids. CDR1 and CDR2 from the germline V gene are SGDLS and YYNGEE. The CDR3 here is CASSKGTTQETQYF. CDR3 DNA sequence: TGTGCCAGCAGCAAAGGGACTACCCAAGAGACCCAGTACTTC.

The CDR3 nucleotides are TGCAGCGTGACCCTCAGCTCCTACGAGCAGTACTTC. Amino acid sequence: CSVTLSSYEQYF. This chain connects TRBV29-1 to TRBJ2-7; the D is unclear. CDR1 is SQVTM, CDR2 ANQGSEA, per germline. The CDR3 length is 12 residues. Between the trimmed V and J ends, which lost 6 bases and 0 bases, there was a span of 9 bases.

This clone was detected a few times. The chain has TRBV28 and TRBJ2-7; 10 bases line up with TRBD2. Germline V CDR1 and CDR2: MDHEN, SYDVKM. CDR3 length: 16 residues. V gave up 7 bases and J gave up 3 bases; unmatched junction bases: 12. The CDR3 DNA reads as TGTGCCAGCACCTCATCTAGGGCTAGCGGGAGCTACGAGCAGTACTTC. It is translated as CASTSSRASGSYEQYF.

This sequence joins TRBV9 and TRBJ2-1, with a weak D call TRBD2 (7 bases). Trimming took 0 bases from V and 6 from J, leaving 16 bases between them. The CDR3 has 16 residues. The germline gives CDR1 SGDLS, CDR2 YYNGEE. The CDR3 DNA reads TGTGCCAGCAGCGTAGAGGGGGGGTGGAGACTCAATGAGCAGTTCTTC. Translation: CASSVEGGWRLNEQFF.

The gene calls are TRBV19 and TRBJ1-2; D gene unclear. This CDR3 region has 13 residues. Trimming shortened V by 1 base and J by 7 bases, and 10 bases separated the two germline ends. Germline CDR1 reads LNHDA; CDR2 reads SQIVND (reference sequence). CDR3 amino acids: CASSIVGRAGYTF. In DNA, the CDR3 is TGTGCCAGTAGTATAGTAGGAAGGGCTGGCTACACCTTC. Full variable domain (rest looked up from reference TRBV19 and TRBJ1-2): DGGITQSPKYLFRKEGQNVTLSCEQNLNHDAMYWYRQDPGQGLRLIYYSQIVNDFQKGDIAEGYSVSREKKESFPLTVTSAQKNPTAFYLCASSIVGRAGYTFGSGTRLTVV.

The rearrangement links TRBV5-1 to TRBJ2-5, with no clear D. Trimming shortened V by 4 bases and J by 7 bases, and 8 bases separated the two germline ends. The CDR3 spans 11 residues. Per the germline V gene, CDR1 is SGHRS and CDR2 is YFSETQ. The DNA of the CDR3 is TGCGCCAGCAGCCTAACCGCGACCCAGTACTTC. The encoded protein is CASSLTATQYF.

The V gene is TRBV10-3, the J gene TRBJ2-4, with 7 nucleotides matching TRBD2. Germline CDR1 reads ENHRY; CDR2 reads SYGVKD. The junction had 7 bases not matched to a gene; V was cut back by 0 bases and J by 8 bases. The CDR3 length is 15 residues. CDR3 sequence reads: CAISESTAGEYIQYF. The CDR3 bases are TGTGCCATCAGTGAGTCGACGGCGGGAGAGTACATTCAGTACTTC.

This clone appeared a few times. The CDR3 DNA sequence: TGTGCCAGCAGCGGGACAGGGGTTCGCGAGCAGTACTTC. Translated, it gives CASSGTGVREQYF. The chain links TRBV5-6 to TRBJ2-7; 10 nucleotides align to TRBD1. The CDR3 is 13 residues long. Germline V gives CDR1 SGHDT, CDR2 YYEEEE. V shed 4 bases and J 6 bases; nucleotides not matched to a gene: 4.

The rearrangement links TRBV4-2 to TRBJ1-2, with TRBD1 as a possible D gene (5 bases). Germline-derived CDR1 and CDR2 are LGHNA and YNFKEQ. The length of the CDR3 is 15 residues. Trimming cost V 0 bases and J 2 bases, with 10 bases left between them. The CDR3 region is CASSQEEGLNYGYTF. CDR3 DNA sequence: TGTGCCAGCAGCCAAGAGGAGGGGCTGAACTATGGCTACACCTTC.

The chain links TRBV7-2 to TRBJ2-5; TRBD1 might be the D (7 bases). The length of the CDR3 is 15 residues. Germline V gene lookup returns CDR1 SGHTA and CDR2 FQGNSA. Deletions cut 0 bases from V and 5 bases from J, with 13 bases between. The CDR3 sequence: CASSLARRGQETQYF. The DNA for the CDR3 is TGTGCCAGCAGCTTAGCGAGGAGGGGGCAGGAGACCCAGTACTTC.

The chain combines TRBV7-6 with TRBJ2-2; possible D gene TRBD2, 5 bases. V dropped 0 bases and J dropped 9 bases, with 11 bases sitting between them. CDR1 SGHVS and CDR2 FNYEAQ come from the germline V gene. The CDR3 covers 14 residues. In nucleotides, the CDR3 is TGTGCCAGCAGCTTAGCGGGAGCAACCAGGGAGCTGTTTTTT. As protein: CASSLAGATRELFF.